This TCR beta chain originates from a study of T-cell memory formation after mild COVID-19. The CDR3 length is 18 residues. V was clipped by 7 bases and J by 3 bases; unmatched bases: 12. This clonotype was found a few times. TCRdb called the 5' RACE reads again in MiXCR, with one record for every CDR3 protein. This sample carries 400,000 to 500,000 distinct CDR3 sequences, about a sixth of them seen once, and the ten largest clones take roughly 21%. V usage is TRBV12-3 or TRBV12-4 and J usage is TRBJ2-2; 12 bases fit TRBD1. The sequencing input was PBMCs or a T cell subset sorted from them (not recorded which). The clonotype comes from a man aged 18 to 29 who had mild COVID-19 (a few samples of this study predate the infection). Cell type and time point are not known. The CDR3 loop reads CASKRGGTGGWDTGELFF. CDR3 nucleotide sequence: TGTGCCAGCAAAAGGGGAGGGACAGGGGGCTGGGACACCGGGGAGCTGTTTTTT.